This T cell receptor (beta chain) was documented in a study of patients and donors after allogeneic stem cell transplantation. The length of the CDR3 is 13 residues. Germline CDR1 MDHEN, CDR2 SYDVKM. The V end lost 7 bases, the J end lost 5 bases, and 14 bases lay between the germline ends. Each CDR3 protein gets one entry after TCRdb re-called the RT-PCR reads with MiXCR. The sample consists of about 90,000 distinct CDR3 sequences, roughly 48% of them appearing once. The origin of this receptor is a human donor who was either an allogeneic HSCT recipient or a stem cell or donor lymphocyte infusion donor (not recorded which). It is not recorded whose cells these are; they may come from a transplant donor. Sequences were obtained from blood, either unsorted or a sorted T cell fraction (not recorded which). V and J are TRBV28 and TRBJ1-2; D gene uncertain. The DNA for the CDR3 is TGTGCCAGCAAGGTGGAAGCGGGATATGGCTACACCTTC. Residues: CASKVEAGYGYTF.